This T cell receptor beta chain derives from a study of blood T cells in healthy people across ages. Primed by a sample-barcoded 5' primer and a J-beta primer mix, a second PCR proceeded for about 6 to 12 cycles. TCRdb itself ran the 5' RACE reads through MiXCR, one entry per CDR3 protein. The table records about 640,000 distinct CDR3 sequences, around three fifths of them present only once. This clonotype was counted only a few times. Source material: blood. The source of this sequence is a man aged 55 to 69 in good health.

CDR3 protein: CASSDAGQPTDTQYF. CDR3 DNA sequence: TGTGCCAGCAGTGATGCGGGACAGCCGACAGATACGCAGTATTTT. The V and J genes are TRBV6-1 and TRBJ2-3, with TRBD1 as a possible D gene (7 bases). The CDR3 contains 15 residues. Germline V gives CDR1 MNHNS, CDR2 SASEGT. The ends were cut back, 3 bases at V and 3 bases at J, with 13 bases in the middle.